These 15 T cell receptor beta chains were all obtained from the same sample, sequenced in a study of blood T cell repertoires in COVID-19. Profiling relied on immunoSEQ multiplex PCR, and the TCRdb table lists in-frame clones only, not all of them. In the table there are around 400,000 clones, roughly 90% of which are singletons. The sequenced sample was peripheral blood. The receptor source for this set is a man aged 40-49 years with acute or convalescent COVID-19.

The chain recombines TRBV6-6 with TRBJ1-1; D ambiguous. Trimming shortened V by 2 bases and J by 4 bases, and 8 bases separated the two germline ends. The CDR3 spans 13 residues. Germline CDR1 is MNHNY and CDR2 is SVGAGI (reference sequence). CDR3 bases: TGTGCCAGCAGTTACACCCAGGTCACTGAAGCTTTCTTT. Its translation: CASSYTQVTEAFF.

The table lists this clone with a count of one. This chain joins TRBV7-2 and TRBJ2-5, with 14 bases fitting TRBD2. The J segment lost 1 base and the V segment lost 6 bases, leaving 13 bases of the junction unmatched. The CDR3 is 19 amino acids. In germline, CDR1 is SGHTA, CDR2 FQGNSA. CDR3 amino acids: CASRATWGLAGATQETQYF. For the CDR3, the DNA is TGTGCCAGCAGGGCAACCTGGGGACTAGCGGGGGCTACCCAAGAGACCCAGTACTTC. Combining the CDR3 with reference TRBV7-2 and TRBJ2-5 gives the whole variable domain GAGVSQSPSNKVTEKGKDVELRCDPISGHTALYWYRQSLGQGLEFLIYFQGNSAPDKSGLPSDRFSAERTGGSVSTLTIQRTQQEDSAVYLCASRATWGLAGATQETQYFGPGTRLLVL.

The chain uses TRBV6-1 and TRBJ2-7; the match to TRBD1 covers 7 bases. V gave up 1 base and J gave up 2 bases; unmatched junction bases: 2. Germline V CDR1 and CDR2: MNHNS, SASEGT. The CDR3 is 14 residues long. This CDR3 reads CASSEGDRTYEQYF. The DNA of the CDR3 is TGTGCCAGCAGTGAAGGGGACAGAACCTACGAGCAGTACTTC.

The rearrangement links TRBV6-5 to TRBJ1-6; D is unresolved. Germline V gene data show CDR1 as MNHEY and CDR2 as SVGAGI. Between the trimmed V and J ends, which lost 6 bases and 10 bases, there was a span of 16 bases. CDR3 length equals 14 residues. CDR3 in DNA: TGTGCCAGCAGACCCAACTCCGGTTGGTCACCCCTCCACTTT. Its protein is CASRPNSGWSPLHF.

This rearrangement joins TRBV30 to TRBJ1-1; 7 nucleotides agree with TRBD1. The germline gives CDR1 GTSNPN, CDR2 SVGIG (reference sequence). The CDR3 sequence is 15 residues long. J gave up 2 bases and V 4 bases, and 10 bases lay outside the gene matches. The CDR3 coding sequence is TGTGCCTGGAACCAAGAACAGGGGATAAACACTGAAGCTTTCTTT. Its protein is CAWNQEQGINTEAFF.

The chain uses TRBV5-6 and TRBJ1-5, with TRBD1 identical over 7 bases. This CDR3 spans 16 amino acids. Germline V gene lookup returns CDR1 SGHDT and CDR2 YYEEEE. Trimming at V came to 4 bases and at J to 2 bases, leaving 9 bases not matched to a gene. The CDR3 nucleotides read TGTGCCAGCAGCATAGGAACAGGGGAGGGCAATCAGCCCCAGCATTTT. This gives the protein CASSIGTGEGNQPQHF.

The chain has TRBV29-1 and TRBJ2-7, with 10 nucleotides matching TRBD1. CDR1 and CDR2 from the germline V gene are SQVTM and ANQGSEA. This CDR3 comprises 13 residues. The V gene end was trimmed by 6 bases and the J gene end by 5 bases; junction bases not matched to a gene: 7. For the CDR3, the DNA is TGCAGCGTGCACGGGGACAGGGGTCACGAGCAGTACTTC. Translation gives CSVHGDRGHEQYF.

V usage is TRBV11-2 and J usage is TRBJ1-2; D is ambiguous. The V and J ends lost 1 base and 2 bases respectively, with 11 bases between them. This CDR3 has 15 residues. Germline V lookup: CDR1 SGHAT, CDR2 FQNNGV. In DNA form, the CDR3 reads TGTGCCAGCAGCTTAGGTGCCAGGCCAAACTATGGCTACACCTTC. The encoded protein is CASSLGARPNYGYTF.

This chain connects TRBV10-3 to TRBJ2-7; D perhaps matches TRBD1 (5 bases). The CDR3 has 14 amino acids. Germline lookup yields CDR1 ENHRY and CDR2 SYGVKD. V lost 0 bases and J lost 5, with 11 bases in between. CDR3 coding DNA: TGTGCCATCAGTGAGTCTTTAGGGGCTGACGAGCAGTACTTC. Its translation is CAISESLGADEQYF.

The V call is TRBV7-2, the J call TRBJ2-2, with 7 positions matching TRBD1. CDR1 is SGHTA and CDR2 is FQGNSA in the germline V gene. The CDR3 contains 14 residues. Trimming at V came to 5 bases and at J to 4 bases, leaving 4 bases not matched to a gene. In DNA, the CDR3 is TGTGCCAGCAGCCAGACAGGGTTCACCGGGGAGCTGTTTTTT. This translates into CASSQTGFTGELFF.

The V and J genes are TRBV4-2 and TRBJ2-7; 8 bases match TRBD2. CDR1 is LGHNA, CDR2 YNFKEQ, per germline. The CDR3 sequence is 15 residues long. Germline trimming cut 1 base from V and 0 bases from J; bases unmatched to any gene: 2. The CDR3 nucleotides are TGTGCCAGCAGCCAAGGTAGCGGGGACTCCTACGAGCAGTACTTC. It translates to CASSQGSGDSYEQYF.

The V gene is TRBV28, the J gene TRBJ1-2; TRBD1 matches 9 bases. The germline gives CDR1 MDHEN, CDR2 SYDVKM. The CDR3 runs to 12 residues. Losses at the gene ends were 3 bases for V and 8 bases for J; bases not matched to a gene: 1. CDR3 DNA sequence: TGTGCCAGCAGTTTTACAGGGGGCGGCTACACCTTC. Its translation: CASSFTGGGYTF.

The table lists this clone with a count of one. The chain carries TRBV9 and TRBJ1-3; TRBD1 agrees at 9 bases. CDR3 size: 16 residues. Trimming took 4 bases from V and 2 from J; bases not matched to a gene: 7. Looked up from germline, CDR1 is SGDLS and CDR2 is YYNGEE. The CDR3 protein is CASSLGQGFTGNTIYF. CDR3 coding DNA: TGTGCCAGCAGCCTGGGACAGGGTTTTACTGGAAACACCATATATTTT.

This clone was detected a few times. Written as DNA, the CDR3 is TGTGCCAGCAAGGGAGATGGGACAGGCGCCTACGAGCAGTACTTC. It translates to CASKGDGTGAYEQYF. The chain carries TRBV28 and TRBJ2-7; 8 bases agree with TRBD1. The CDR3 is made up of 15 amino acids. Germline trimming cut 7 bases from V and 2 bases from J; bases unmatched to any gene: 10. The V gene's germline CDR1 is MDHEN and CDR2 SYDVKM.

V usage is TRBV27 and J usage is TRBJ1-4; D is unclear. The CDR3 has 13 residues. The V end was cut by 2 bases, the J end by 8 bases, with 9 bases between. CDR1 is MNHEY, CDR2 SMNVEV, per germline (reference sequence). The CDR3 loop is CASSLSPAEKLFF. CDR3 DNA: TGTGCCAGCAGTTTAAGCCCCGCGGAAAAACTGTTTTTT.